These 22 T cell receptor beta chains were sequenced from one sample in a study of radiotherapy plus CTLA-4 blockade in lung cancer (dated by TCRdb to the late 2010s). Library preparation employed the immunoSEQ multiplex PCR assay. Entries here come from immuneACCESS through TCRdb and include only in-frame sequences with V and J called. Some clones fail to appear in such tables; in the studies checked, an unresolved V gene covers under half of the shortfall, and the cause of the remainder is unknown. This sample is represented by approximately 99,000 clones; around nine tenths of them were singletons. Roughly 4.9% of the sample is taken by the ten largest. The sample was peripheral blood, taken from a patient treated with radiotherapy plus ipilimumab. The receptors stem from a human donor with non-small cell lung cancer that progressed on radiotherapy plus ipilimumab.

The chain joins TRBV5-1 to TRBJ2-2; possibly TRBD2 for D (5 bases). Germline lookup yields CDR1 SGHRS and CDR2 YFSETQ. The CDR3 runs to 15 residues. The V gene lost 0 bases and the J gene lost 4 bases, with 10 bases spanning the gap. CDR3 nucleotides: TGCGCCAGCAGCTTGGATGGGAGATCCACCGGGGAGCTGTTTTTT. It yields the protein CASSLDGRSTGELFF.

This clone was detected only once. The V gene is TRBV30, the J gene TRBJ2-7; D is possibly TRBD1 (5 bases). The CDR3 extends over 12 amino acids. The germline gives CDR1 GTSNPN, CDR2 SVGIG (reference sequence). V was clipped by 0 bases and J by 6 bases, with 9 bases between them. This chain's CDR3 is CAWSVQAGEQYF. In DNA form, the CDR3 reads TGTGCCTGGAGTGTACAGGCTGGCGAGCAGTACTTC.

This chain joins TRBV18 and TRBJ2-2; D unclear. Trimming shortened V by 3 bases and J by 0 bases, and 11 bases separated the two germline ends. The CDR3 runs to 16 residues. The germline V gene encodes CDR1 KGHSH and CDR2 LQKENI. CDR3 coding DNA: TGTGCCAGCTCACCGAGAGCATGGACGAACACCGGGGAGCTGTTTTTT. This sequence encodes CASSPRAWTNTGELFF.

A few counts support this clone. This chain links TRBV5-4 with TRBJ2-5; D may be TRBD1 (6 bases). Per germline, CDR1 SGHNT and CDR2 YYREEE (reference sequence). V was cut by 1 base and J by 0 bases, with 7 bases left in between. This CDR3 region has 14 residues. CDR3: CASSLTGNQETQYF. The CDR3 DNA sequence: TGTGCCAGCAGCTTGACAGGGAACCAAGAGACCCAGTACTTC.

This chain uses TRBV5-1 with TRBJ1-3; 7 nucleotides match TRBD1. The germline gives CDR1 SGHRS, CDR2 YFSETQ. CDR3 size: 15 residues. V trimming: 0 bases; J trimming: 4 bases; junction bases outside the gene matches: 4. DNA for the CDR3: TGCGCCAGCAGCTTGGAGGGGGCAAGAGGAAACACCATATATTTT. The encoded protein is CASSLEGARGNTIYF.

The chain's CDR3 is CASSGGHLYEQYF. The CDR3 DNA reads as TGTGCCAGCAGCGGTGGACATTTATACGAGCAGTACTTC. The chain recombines TRBV7-9 with TRBJ2-7, with D possibly being TRBD1 (5 bases). Trimming cost V 5 bases and J 4 bases, with 12 bases left between them. Germline assignment: CDR1 SEHNR and CDR2 FQNEAQ (reference sequence). The CDR3 has 13 residues. The whole variable domain, filled in from reference TRBV7-9 and TRBJ2-7, reads DTGVSQNPRHKITKRGQNVTFRCDPISEHNRLYWYRQTLGQGPEFLTYFQNEAQLEKSRLLSDRFSAERPKGSFSTLEIQRTEQGDSAMYLCASSGGHLYEQYFGPGTRLTVT.

The CDR3 reads CATARSGIDYGYTF. DNA of the CDR3: TGTGCCACCGCTCGTTCAGGGATCGACTATGGCTACACCTTC. The chain carries TRBV2 and TRBJ1-2; D perhaps matches TRBD1 (5 bases). CDR1 and CDR2 (germline): SNHLY, FYNNEI. CDR3 length: 14 amino acids. Trimming removed 10 bases at V and 3 bases at J, with 18 bases between.

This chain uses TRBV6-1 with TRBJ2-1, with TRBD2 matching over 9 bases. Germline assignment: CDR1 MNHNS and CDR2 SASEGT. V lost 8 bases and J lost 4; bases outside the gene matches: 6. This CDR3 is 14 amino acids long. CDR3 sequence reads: CASQTSGRYNEQFF. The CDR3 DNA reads TGTGCCAGCCAGACTAGCGGCAGATACAATGAGCAGTTCTTC.

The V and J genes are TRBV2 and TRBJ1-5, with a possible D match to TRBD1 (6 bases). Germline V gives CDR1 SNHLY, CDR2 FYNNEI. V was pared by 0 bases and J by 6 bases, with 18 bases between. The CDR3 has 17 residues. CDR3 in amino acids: CASSEAAGGRGGQPQHF. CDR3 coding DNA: TGTGCCAGCAGTGAAGCTGCGGGGGGCAGGGGAGGTCAGCCCCAGCATTTT. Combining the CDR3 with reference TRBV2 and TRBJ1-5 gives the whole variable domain EPEVTQTPSHQVTQMGQEVILRCVPISNHLYFYWYRQILGQKVEFLVSFYNNEISEKSEIFDDQFSVERPDGSNFTLKIRSTKLEDSAMYFCASSEAAGGRGGQPQHFGDGTRLSIL.

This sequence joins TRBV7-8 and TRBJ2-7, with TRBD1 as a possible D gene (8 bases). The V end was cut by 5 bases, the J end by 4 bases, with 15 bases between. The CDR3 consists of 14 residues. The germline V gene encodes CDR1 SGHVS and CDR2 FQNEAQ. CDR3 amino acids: CASSLNRGGYEQYF. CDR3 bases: TGTGCCAGCAGCCTGAACAGGGGGGGATACGAGCAGTACTTC. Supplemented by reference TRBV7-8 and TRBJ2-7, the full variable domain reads GAGVSQSPRYKVAKRGQDVALRCDPISGHVSLFWYQQALGQGPEFLTYFQNEAQLDKSGLPSDRFFAERPEGSVSTLKIQRTQQEDSAVYLCASSLNRGGYEQYFGPGTRLTVT.

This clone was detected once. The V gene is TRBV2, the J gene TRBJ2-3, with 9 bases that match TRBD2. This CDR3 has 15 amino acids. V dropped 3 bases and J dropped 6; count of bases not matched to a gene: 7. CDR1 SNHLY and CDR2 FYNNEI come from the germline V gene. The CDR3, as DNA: TGTGCCAGCAGTGACCGCGGGAGGGCAGGGGATACGCAGTATTTT. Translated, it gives CASSDRGRAGDTQYF. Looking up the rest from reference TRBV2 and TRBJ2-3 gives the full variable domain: EPEVTQTPSHQVTQMGQEVILRCVPISNHLYFYWYRQILGQKVEFLVSFYNNEISEKSEIFDDQFSVERPDGSNFTLKIRSTKLEDSAMYFCASSDRGRAGDTQYFGPGTRLTVL.

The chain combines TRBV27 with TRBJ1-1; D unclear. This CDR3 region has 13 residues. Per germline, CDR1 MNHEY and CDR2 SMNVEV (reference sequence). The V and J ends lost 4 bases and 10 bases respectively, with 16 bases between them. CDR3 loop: CASSSEGINPAFF. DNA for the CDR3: TGTGCCAGCAGTTCCGAAGGGATCAATCCAGCTTTCTTT.

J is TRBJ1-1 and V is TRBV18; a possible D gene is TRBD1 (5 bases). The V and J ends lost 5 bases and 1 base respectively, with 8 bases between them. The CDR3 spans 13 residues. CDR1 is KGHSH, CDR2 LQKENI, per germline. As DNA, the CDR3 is TGTGCCAGCTCAGAGGGGACGAACACTGAAGCTTTCTTT. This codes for CASSEGTNTEAFF.

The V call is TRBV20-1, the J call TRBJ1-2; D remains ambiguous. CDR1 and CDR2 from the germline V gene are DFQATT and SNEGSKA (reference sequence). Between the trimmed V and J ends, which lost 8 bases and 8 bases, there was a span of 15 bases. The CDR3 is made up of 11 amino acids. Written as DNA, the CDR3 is TGCAGTCCTTCCCCAGGAAGCGGCTACACCTTC. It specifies CSPSPGSGYTF.

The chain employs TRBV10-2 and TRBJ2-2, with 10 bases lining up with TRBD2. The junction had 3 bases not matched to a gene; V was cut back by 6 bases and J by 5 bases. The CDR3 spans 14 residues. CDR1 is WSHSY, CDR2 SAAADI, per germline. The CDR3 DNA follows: TGCGCCAGCAGGGGACTAGCGCCGACCGGGGAGCTGTTTTTT. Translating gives CASRGLAPTGELFF.

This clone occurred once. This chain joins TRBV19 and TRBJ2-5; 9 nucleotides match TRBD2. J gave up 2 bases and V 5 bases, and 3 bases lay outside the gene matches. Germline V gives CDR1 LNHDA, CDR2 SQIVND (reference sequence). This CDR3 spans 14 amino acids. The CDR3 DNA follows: TGTGCCAGTAGTGCTAGCGGGATACAAGAGACCCAGTACTTC. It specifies CASSASGIQETQYF.

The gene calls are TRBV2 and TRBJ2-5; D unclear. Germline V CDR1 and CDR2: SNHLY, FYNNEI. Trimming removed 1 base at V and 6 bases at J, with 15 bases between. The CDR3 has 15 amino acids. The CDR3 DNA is TGTGCCAGCAGTGAAGGGTCGTTGGTTCCACAGACCCAGTACTTC. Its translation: CASSEGSLVPQTQYF.

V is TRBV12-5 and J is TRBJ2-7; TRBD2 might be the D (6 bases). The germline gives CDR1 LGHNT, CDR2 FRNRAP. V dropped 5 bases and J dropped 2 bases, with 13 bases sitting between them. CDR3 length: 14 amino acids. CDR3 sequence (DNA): TGTGCTAGTGGTCCGGGACTTCCCCCCTACGAGCAGTACTTC. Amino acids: CASGPGLPPYEQYF.

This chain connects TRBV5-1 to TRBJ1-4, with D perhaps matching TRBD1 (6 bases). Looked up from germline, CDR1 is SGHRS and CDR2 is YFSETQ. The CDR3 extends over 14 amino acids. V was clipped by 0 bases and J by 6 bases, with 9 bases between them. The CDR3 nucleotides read TGCGCCAGCAGCTTGGGGGGGCCGGATGAAAAACTGTTTTTT. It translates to CASSLGGPDEKLFF. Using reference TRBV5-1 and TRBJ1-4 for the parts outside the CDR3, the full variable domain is KAGVTQTPRYLIKTRGQQVTLSCSPISGHRSVSWYQQTPGQGLQFLFEYFSETQRNKGNFPGRFSGRQFSNSRSEMNVSTLELGDSALYLCASSLGGPDEKLFFGSGTQLSVL.

In nucleotides, the CDR3 is TGTGCCAGCAGTGAACGAAGGGGGCAGGGGAAGGATACGCAGTATTTT. It encodes CASSERRGQGKDTQYF. The chain joins TRBV25-1 to TRBJ2-3, with 7 positions matching TRBD1. The germline gives CDR1 MGHDK, CDR2 SYGVNS. The CDR3 totals 16 residues. Unmatched junction bases numbered 11, after V lost 2 bases and J lost 6 bases.

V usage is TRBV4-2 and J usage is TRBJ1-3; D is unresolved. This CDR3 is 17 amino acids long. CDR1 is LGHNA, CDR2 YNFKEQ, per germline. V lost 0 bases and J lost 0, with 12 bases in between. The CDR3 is CASSQDLRLASGNTIYF. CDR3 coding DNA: TGTGCCAGCAGCCAAGATCTGCGCTTAGCCTCTGGAAACACCATATATTTT.

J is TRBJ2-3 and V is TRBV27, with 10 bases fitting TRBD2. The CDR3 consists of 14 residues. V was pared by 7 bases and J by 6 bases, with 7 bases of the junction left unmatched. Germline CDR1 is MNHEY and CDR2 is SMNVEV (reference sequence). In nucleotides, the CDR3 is TGTGCCAGCACCTCGACTAGCGGGCCGGATACGCAGTATTTT. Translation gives CASTSTSGPDTQYF.